This T cell receptor beta chain was captured by sequencing in a study of CD8 T cells in ankylosing spondylitis. Study outcomes and limitations: There was reportedly significant enrichment of clones that were disease-linked in matched ankylosing spondylitis synovial fluid. Seemingly distinctive of ankylosing spondylitis blood was a TCR beta motif formed by eight highly homologous variants. Clones linked with disease were CD8+ and fairly uncommon in the peripheral blood.

Quantitative molecular-barcoded 5'-RACE generated the TCR beta libraries. TCRdb reanalysed the 5' RACE reads using MiXCR and keeps one entry per CDR3 protein. The table lists some 7,000 distinct CDR3 sequences, approximately 3% of them singletons, with 37% in the top ten. The CDR3 consists of 15 residues. Germline values: CDR1 SGDLS, CDR2 YYNGEE. V dropped 4 bases and J dropped 7 bases, with 18 bases sitting between them. This clonotype was counted ten times or more. Antigen: not known. Sample: blood, either unsorted or a sorted T cell fraction (not recorded which). The chain joins TRBV9 to TRBJ2-1; D is unresolved. This clonotype originated in a female donor with ankylosing spondylitis or in good health (not recorded which). The CDR3 bases are TGTGCCAGCAGCCCGGCGCTCTCTGCTGTGAATGAGCAGTTCTTC. Amino acids: CASSPALSAVNEQFF.